This is a list of T cell receptor beta chains from one sample in a study of T cell responses to AZD1222 COVID-19 vaccine. Assay: immunoSEQ multiplex PCR; the TCRdb copy retains only in-frame clones and omits some. The sample contains about 110,000 clones, roughly 90% of which appear only once. The sequences come from peripheral blood, collected on day 0 of MenACWY control vaccination. The receptors were gathered from an adult in good health. CDR3s include the opening cysteine and the closing phenylalanine or tryptophan. D genes are given only for firm matches. Size is omitted from some rows. Given values are once, few, many or a class for expanded clones.

D gene,clone size,V gene,J gene,CDR3 protein,CDR3 DNA
TRBD1,.,TRBV27,TRBJ1-1,CASGTRDRLKGAEAFF,TGTGCCAGCGGGACCCGGGACAGGCTAAAGGGGGCTGAAGCTTTCTTT
TRBD1,.,TRBV28,TRBJ1-1,CASSFRDRHTEAFF,TGTGCCAGCAGTTTTAGGGACAGGCACACTGAAGCTTTCTTT
TRBD1,.,TRBV7-6,TRBJ2-7,CASSWDRGKQYF,TGTGCCAGCAGCTGGGACAGGGGGAAGCAGTACTTC
.,.,TRBV10-3,TRBJ2-7,CAISESGTSSSYEQYF,TGTGCCATCAGTGAGTCCGGGACCTCCAGCTCCTACGAGCAGTACTTC
.,few,TRBV2,TRBJ2-2,CASSDSAGELFF,TGTGCCAGCAGTGACTCGGCCGGGGAGCTGTTTTTT
.,.,TRBV20-1,TRBJ1-6,CSASPGASTNSPLHF,TGCAGTGCTAGTCCAGGGGCTTCCACAAATTCACCCCTCCACTTT
.,.,TRBV6-5,TRBJ2-2,CASSLGTGELFF,TGTGCCAGCAGCCTCGGTACCGGGGAGCTGTTTTTT
TRBD1,.,TRBV20-1,TRBJ1-1,CSASQWQGGNTEAFF,TGCAGTGCTAGTCAATGGCAGGGGGGGAACACTGAAGCTTTCTTT
.,.,TRBV27,TRBJ2-7,CASSLGTYYEQYF,TGTGCCAGCAGTTTAGGGACATACTACGAGCAGTACTTC
.,.,TRBV27,TRBJ1-1,CASSPGVAAEAFF,TGTGCCAGCAGTCCGGGAGTGGCCGCTGAAGCTTTCTTT
TRBD2,.,TRBV6-5,TRBJ2-7,CASRAPGLKEYEQYF,TGTGCCAGCAGAGCCCCGGGACTAAAGGAGTACGAGCAGTACTTC
.,.,TRBV10-3,TRBJ2-7,CAISRDINYEQYF,TGTGCCATCAGCAGGGACATCAACTACGAGCAGTACTTC
TRBD1,.,TRBV5-6,TRBJ2-7,CASSSETGENGDEQYF,TGTGCCAGCAGCTCCGAGACAGGGGAGAACGGTGACGAGCAGTACTTC
.,.,TRBV4-1,TRBJ1-5,CASSQDSGNQPQHF,TGCGCCAGCAGCCAAGACTCCGGGAATCAGCCCCAGCATTTT
.,.,TRBV5-1,TRBJ1-1,CASSWGSPLVTEAFF,TGCGCCAGCAGCTGGGGGTCCCCCCTGGTCACTGAAGCTTTCTTT
.,.,TRBV21-1,TRBJ1-5,CASSKTAPPPATRDTYSNQPQHF,TGTGCCAGCAGCAAAACGGCTCCGCCCCCCGCGACACGCGATACTTATAGCAATCAGCCCCAGCATTTT
.,.,TRBV27,TRBJ1-1,CASSPSSGTEAFF,TGTGCCAGCAGCCCCTCCTCAGGTACTGAAGCTTTCTTT
.,.,TRBV7-9,TRBJ2-1,CASSPGRLAYNEQFF,TGTGCCAGCAGCCCAGGCCGCCTAGCCTACAATGAGCAGTTCTTC